This T cell receptor beta chain was identified during a study of T cell changes during pregnancy in multiple sclerosis. Germline CDR1 KGHSH, CDR2 LQKENI. J lost 4 bases, V lost 4 bases, and 5 bases had no gene match. This CDR3 comprises 14 residues. The protocol was immunoSEQ multiplex PCR, while the TCRdb copy is restricted to in-frame clones and leaves out a portion. The data hold 85,000 to 100,000 clones, with about 94% observed a single time. The chain is built from TRBV18 and TRBJ1-1; TRBD1 matches at 8 bases. This receptor was obtained from a female donor with multiple sclerosis, enrolled in a pregnancy study. Specimen: peripheral blood, collected after pregnancy. In DNA form, the CDR3 reads TGTGCCAGCTCACACGGACAGGGAGGCACTGAAGCTTTCTTT. Translation gives CASSHGQGGTEAFF.